The present T cell receptor beta chain was sequenced within a study of cytomegalovirus exposure and HLA in healthy donors. Germline V gives CDR1 GTSNPN, CDR2 SVGIG (reference sequence). J was trimmed by 1 base and V by 3 bases; bases with no gene match: 5. The CDR3 extends over 16 amino acids. PCR used 60 Vbeta primers and 13 Jbeta primers. The method was immunoSEQ multiplex PCR; TCRdb's version includes in-frame clones alone and lacks a portion of them. The sample yields about 150,000 clones, 80% seen once. V and J are TRBV30 and TRBJ1-4; 10 positions agree with TRBD1. The sequenced material came from PBMCs. The sequence derives from a woman in her thirties or forties in good health and CMV-seropositive. The CDR3 DNA reads as TGTGCCTGGAGGGACAGGGGGATAGTAACTAATGAAAAACTGTTTTTT. Its protein is CAWRDRGIVTNEKLFF. Together with reference TRBV30 and TRBJ1-4, the CDR3 gives the full variable domain: SQTIHQWPATLVQPVGSPLSLECTVEGTSNPNLYWYRQAAGRGLQLLFYSVGIGQISSEVPQNLSASRPQDRQFILSSKKLLLSDSGFYLCAWRDRGIVTNEKLFFGSGTQLSVL.